The clone carrying this T cell receptor (beta chain) was seen a handful of times. The second PCR ran 7 to 11 cycles with a sample-barcoded 5' primer and J-beta primers. A template-switch adaptor with 12 random nucleotides tagged each cDNA molecule. Each CDR3 protein gets one entry after TCRdb re-called the 5' RACE reads with MiXCR. The data hold some 1.4 million distinct CDR3 sequences, with approximately 42% observed a single time. The germline CDR1 and CDR2 sequences are SGHVS and FNYEAQ. The J segment lost 9 bases and the V segment lost 1 base, leaving 12 bases of the junction unmatched. This CDR3 contains 17 residues. The record originates from a study of blood T cells in healthy people across ages.

Material for sequencing was blood. This sequence was found in a young woman in good health. The chain joins TRBV7-6 to TRBJ2-1, with 10 bases matching TRBD1. This CDR3 is CASSLVVGTGDSAEQFF. The DNA for the CDR3 is TGTGCCAGCAGCTTAGTAGTAGGGACAGGGGATTCTGCTGAGCAGTTCTTC.